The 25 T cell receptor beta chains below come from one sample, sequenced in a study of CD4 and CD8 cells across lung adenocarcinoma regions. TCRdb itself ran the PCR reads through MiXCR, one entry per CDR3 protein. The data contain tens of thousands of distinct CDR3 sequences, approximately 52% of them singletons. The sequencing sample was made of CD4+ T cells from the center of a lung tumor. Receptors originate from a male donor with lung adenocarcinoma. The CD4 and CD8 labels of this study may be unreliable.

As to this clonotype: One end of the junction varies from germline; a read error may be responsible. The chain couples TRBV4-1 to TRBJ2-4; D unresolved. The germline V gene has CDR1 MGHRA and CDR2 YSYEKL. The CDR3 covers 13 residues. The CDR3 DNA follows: TGCGCCAGCAGCCAAAGCACGCGCAATTCGAAACAATTC. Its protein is CASSQSTRNSKQF.

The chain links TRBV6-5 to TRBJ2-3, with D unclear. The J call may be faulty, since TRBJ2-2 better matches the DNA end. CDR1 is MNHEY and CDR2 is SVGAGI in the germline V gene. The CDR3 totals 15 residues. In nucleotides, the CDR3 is TGTGCCAGCAGACTCCAGTCTGTAATCCCAGATGCGCTGTTTTTT. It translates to CASRLQSVIPDALFF.

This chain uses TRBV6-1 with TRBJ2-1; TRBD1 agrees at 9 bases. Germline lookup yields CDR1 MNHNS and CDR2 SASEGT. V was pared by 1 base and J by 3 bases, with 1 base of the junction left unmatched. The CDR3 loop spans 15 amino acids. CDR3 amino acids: CASSEETGGYNEQFF. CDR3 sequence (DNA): TGTGCCAGCAGTGAAGAGACAGGGGGCTACAATGAGCAGTTCTTC.

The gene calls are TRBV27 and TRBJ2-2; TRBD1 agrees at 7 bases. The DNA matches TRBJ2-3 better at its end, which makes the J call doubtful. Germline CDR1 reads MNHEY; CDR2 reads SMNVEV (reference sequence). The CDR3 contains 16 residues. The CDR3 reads CASNTFGTVSTEAQYF. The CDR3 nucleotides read TGTGCCAGCAATACTTTTGGGACAGTGAGCACAGAGGCGCAGTATTTT.

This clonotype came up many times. CDR3 nucleotides: TGTGCCAGCAGTTTGGGTCGGGAGGGCTACAATGAGCAGTTCTTC. Its protein is CASSLGREGYNEQFF. This chain links TRBV27 with TRBJ2-1; 8 bases align to TRBD2. Germline trimming cut 3 bases from V and 3 bases from J; bases unmatched to any gene: 4. The CDR3 is 15 amino acids. The germline V gene encodes CDR1 MNHEY and CDR2 SMNVEV (reference sequence).

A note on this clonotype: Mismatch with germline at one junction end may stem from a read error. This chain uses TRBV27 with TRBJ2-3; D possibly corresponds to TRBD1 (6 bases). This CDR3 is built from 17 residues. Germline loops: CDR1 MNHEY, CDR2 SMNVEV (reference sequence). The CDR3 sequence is CASSAGRGGSGPETQYF. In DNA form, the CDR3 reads TGTGCCAGCAGTGCGGGCCGAGGGGGTTCTGGCCCAGAGACGCAGTATTTT.

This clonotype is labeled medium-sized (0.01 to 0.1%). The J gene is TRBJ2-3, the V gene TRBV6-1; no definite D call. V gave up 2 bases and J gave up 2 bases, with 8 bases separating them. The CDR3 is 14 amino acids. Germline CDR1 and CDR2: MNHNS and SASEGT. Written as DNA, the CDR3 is TGTGCCAGCAGTGAACACTTTTACACAGATACGCAGTATTTT. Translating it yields CASSEHFYTDTQYF.

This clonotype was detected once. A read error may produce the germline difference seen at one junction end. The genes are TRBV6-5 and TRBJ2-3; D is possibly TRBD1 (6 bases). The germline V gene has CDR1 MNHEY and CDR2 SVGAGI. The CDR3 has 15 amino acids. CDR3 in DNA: TGTGCCAGCAGTCACAGGGTAGGGGCCAAAGACATGCAGTATTTC. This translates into CASSHRVGAKDMQYF.

The CDR3 protein is CASSEPGRDTGELFF. The CDR3 DNA is TGTGCCAGCAGTGAACCGGGCCGGGACACCGGGGAGCTGTTTTTT. The chain couples TRBV6-1 to TRBJ2-2; D call uncertain. V lost 2 bases to trimming and J lost 3 bases, with 10 bases between them. This CDR3 spans 15 amino acids. CDR1 is MNHNS and CDR2 is SASEGT in the germline V gene.

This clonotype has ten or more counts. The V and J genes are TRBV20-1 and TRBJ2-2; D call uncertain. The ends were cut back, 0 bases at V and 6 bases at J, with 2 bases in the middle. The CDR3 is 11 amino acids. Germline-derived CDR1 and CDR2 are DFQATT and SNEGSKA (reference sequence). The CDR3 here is CSARESGELFF. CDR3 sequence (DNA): TGCAGTGCTAGAGAGTCCGGGGAGCTGTTTTTT.

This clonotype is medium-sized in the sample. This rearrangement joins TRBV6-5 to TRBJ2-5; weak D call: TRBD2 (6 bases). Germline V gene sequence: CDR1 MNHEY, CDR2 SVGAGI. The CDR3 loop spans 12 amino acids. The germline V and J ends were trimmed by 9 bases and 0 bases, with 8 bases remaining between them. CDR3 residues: CASKRDQETQYF. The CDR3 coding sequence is TGTGCCAGTAAGCGGGACCAAGAGACCCAGTACTTC.

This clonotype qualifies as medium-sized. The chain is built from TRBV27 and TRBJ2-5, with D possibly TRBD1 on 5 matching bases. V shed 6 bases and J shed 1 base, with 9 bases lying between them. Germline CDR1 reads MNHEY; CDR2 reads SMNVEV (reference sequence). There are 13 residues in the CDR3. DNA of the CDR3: TGTGCCAGCAGGCAGGGTGGCCAAGAGACCCAGTACTTC. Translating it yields CASRQGGQETQYF.

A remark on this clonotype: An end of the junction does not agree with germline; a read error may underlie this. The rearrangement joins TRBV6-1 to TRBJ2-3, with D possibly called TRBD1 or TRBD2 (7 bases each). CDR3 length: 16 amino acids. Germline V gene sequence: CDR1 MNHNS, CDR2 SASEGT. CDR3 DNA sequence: TGTGCCAGCAGGGAAGCAGGGGGAGGGCCGGAAGATACGCAGTATTTT. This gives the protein CASREAGGGPEDTQYF.

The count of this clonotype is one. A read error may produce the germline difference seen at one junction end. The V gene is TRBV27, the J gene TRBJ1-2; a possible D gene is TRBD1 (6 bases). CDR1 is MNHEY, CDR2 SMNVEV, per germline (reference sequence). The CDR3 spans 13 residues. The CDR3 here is CASSLQGNTEDTF. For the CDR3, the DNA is TGTGCCAGCAGTTTACAGGGGAACACTGAAGATACCTTT.

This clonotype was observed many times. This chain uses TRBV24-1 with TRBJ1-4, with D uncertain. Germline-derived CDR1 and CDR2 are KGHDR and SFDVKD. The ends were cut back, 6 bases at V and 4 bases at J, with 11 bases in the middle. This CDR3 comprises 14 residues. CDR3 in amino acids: CATSSGRSNEKLFF. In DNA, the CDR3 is TGTGCCACCAGTAGCGGACGAAGTAATGAAAAACTGTTTTTT.

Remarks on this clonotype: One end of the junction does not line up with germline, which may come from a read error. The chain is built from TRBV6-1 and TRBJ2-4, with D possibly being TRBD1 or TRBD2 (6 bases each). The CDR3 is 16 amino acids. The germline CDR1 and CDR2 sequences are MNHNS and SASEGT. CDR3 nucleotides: TGTTCCAGCAGTAGTCCCGGGGGCCTAGCCAAAAAGATTCAGTACTTC. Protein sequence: CSSSSPGGLAKKIQYF.

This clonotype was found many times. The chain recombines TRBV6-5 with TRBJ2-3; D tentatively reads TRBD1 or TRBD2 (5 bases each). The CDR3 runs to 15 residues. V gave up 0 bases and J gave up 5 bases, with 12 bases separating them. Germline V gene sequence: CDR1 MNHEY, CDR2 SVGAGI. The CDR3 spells CASSYSRGVEDTQYF. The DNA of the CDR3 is TGTGCCAGCAGTTACTCGAGAGGGGTGGAAGATACGCAGTATTTT.

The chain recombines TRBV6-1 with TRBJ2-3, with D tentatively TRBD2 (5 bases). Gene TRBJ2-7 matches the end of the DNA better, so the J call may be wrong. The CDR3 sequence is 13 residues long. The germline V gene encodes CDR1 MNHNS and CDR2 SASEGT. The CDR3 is CARWLRAKDTQYF. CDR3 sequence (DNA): TGTGCCAGGTGGCTGCGGGCCAAAGATACGCAGTACTTC.

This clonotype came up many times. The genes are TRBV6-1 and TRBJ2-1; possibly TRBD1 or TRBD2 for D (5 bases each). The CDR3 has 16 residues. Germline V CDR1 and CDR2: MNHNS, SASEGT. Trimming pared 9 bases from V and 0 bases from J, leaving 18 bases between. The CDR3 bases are TGTGCCAGTCTCTCTTTGGGGGAGAGCTCCTACAATGAGCAGTTCTTC. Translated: CASLSLGESSYNEQFF.

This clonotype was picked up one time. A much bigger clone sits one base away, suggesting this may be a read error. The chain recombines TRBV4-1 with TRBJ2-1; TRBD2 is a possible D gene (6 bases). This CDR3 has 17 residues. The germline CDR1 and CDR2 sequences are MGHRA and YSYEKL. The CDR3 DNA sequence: TGCACCAGCTCCCGGGGGAGTGGGAGCCCCTCCTACAATGAGCAGTTCTTC. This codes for CTSSRGSGSPSYNEQFF.

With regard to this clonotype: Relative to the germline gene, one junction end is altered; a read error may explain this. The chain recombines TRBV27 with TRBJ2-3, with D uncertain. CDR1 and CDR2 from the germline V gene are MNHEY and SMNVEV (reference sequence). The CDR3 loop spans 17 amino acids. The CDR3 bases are TGTGCCAGCAGTCCGGGCCGCCGGGCCTCTGAGCCAGATACCCAGTATTTC. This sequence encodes CASSPGRRASEPDTQYF.

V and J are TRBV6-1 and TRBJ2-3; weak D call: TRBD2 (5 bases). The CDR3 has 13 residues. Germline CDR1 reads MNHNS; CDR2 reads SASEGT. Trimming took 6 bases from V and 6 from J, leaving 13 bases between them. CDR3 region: CASRLAGGDTQYF. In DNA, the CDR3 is TGTGCCAGCAGGTTGGCGGGCGGGGATACGCAGTATTTT.

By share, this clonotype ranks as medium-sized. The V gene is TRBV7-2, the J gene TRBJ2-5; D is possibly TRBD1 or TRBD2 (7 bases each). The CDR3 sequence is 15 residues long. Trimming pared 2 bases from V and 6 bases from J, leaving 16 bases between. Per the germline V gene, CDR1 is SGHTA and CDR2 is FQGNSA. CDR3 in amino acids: CASSLSNQGGKTQYF. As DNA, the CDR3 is TGTGCCAGCAGCTTATCAAACCAGGGGGGGAAGACCCAGTACTTC.

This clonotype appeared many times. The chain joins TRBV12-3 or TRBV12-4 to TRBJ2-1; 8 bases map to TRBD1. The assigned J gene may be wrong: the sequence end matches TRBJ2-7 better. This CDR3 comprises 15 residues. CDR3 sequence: CASSLSGGKTTEQYF. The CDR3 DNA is TGTGCCAGCAGTTTATCAGGGGGCAAAACTACCGAGCAGTACTTC.

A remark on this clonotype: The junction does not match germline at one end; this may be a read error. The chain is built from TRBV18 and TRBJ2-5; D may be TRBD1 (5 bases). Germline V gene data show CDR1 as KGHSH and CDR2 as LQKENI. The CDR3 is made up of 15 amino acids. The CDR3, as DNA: TGTGCCAGGGGGCCGGGCGGCCGCGACCCAGAGACGCAGTACTTC. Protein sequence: CARGPGGRDPETQYF. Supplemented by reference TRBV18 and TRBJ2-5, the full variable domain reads NAGVMQNPRHLVRRRGQEARLRCSPMKGHSHVYWYRQLPEEGLKFMVYLQKENIIDESGMPKERFSAEFPKEGPSILRIQQVVRGDSAAYFCARGPGGRDPETQYFGPGTRLLVL.